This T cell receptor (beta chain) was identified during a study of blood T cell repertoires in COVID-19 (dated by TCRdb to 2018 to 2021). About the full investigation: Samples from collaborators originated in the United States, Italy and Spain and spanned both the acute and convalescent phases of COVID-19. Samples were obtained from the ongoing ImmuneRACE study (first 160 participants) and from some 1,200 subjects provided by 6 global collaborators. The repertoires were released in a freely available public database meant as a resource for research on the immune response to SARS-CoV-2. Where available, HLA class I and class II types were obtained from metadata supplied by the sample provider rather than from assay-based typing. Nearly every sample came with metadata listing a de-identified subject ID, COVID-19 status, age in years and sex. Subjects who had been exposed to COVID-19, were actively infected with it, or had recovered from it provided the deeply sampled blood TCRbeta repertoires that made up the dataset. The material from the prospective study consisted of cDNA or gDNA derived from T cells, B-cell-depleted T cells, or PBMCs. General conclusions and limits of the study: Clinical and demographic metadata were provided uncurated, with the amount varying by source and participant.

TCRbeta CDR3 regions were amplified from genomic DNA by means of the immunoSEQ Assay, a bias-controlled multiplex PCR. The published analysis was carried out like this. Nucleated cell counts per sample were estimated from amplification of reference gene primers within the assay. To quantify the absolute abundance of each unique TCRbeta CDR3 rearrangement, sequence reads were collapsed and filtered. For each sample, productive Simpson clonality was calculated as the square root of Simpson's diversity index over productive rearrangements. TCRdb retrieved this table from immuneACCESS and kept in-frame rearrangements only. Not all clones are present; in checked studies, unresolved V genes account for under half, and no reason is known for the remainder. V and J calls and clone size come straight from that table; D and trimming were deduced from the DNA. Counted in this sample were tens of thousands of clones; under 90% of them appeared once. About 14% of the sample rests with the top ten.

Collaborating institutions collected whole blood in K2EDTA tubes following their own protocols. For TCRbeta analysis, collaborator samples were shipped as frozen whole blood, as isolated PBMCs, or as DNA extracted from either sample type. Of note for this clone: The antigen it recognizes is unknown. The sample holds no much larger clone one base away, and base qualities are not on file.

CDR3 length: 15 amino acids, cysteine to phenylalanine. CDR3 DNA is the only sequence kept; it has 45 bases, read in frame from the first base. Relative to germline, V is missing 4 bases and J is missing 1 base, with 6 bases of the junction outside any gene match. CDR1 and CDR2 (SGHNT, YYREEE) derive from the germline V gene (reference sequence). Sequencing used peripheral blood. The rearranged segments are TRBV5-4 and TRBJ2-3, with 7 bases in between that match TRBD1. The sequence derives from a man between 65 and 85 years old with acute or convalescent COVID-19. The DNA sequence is TGTGCCAGCAGCCCGGACAGGTGGGGCACAGATACGCAGTATTTT. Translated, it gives CASSPDRWGTDTQYF.